The rows below give T cell receptor beta chains drawn from one sample of a study of shared clonotypes between healthy human individuals. Clones were sequenced by immunoSEQ multiplex PCR, and TCRdb holds only the in-frame ones, with some missing. This table holds approximately 480,000 clones, over 75% found once. Sequencing was carried out using PBMCs. Every receptor here comes from a middle-aged woman in good health. Some clones in this sample may be carry-over from other donors' samples. Each CDR3 is given with its conserved first and last residue. Fields, in order: V gene, J gene, D gene, clone size, CDR3 protein, CDR3 DNA. A D gene is named only where the DNA matches it firmly. The listing skips clone size in some rows; elsewhere it reads once, few, many or a size class.

V gene: TRBV29-1; J gene: TRBJ2-1; D gene: .; clone size: .; CDR3 protein: CSVNYNEQFF; CDR3 DNA: TGCAGCGTTAACTACAATGAGCAGTTCTTC
V gene: TRBV15; J gene: TRBJ1-6; D gene: .; clone size: once; CDR3 protein: CATSRLLLDNSPLHF; CDR3 DNA: TGTGCCACCAGCAGACTCCTACTAGATAATTCACCCCTCCACTTT
V gene: TRBV6-6; J gene: TRBJ2-2; D gene: TRBD2; clone size: .; CDR3 protein: CASSRPLAGMTGELFF; CDR3 DNA: TGTGCCAGCAGCCGGCCCCTAGCGGGAATGACCGGGGAGCTGTTTTTT
V gene: TRBV19; J gene: TRBJ1-1; D gene: .; clone size: .; CDR3 protein: CASSNVGLSPSKEAFF; CDR3 DNA: TGTGCCAGTAGTAATGTTGGCCTGAGCCCTTCCAAGGAAGCTTTCTTT
V gene: TRBV4-2; J gene: TRBJ1-4; D gene: .; clone size: .; CDR3 protein: CASSQDIRRGRSEKLFF; CDR3 DNA: TGTGCCAGCAGCCAAGATATAAGAAGGGGTAGGAGTGAAAAACTGTTTTTT
V gene: TRBV15; J gene: TRBJ2-1; D gene: TRBD2; clone size: .; CDR3 protein: CATSKTGGRAGDEQFF; CDR3 DNA: TGTGCCACCAGCAAGACCGGCGGGAGGGCGGGGGATGAGCAGTTCTTC
V gene: TRBV5-1; J gene: TRBJ2-3; D gene: .; clone size: .; CDR3 protein: CASSLSTRPDTQYF; CDR3 DNA: TGCGCCAGCAGCTTGAGTACTAGACCAGATACGCAGTATTTT
V gene: TRBV10-1; J gene: TRBJ2-5; D gene: .; clone size: .; CDR3 protein: CASGGETQYF; CDR3 DNA: TGCGCCAGCGGGGGAGAGACCCAGTACTTC
V gene: TRBV28; J gene: TRBJ2-7; D gene: TRBD1; clone size: .; CDR3 protein: CASVRDRSYEQYF; CDR3 DNA: TGTGCCAGTGTCCGGGACAGATCCTACGAGCAGTACTTC
V gene: TRBV18; J gene: TRBJ1-2; D gene: TRBD1; clone size: .; CDR3 protein: CASSPPGGQSNYGYTF; CDR3 DNA: TGTGCCAGCTCACCACCGGGGGGACAGAGTAACTATGGCTACACCTTC
V gene: TRBV18; J gene: TRBJ2-7; D gene: .; clone size: .; CDR3 protein: CASSQRNTYEQYF; CDR3 DNA: TGTGCCAGCTCACAGCGGAACACCTACGAGCAGTACTTC
V gene: TRBV27; J gene: TRBJ1-4; D gene: .; clone size: once; CDR3 protein: CASSDYRAGSEKLFF; CDR3 DNA: TGTGCCAGCAGTGACTACCGGGCAGGTAGTGAAAAACTGTTTTTT
V gene: TRBV27; J gene: TRBJ2-3; D gene: .; clone size: few; CDR3 protein: CASRVWGTDTQYF; CDR3 DNA: TGTGCCAGCAGGGTCTGGGGCACAGATACGCAGTATTTT
V gene: TRBV6-5; J gene: TRBJ2-7; D gene: TRBD2; clone size: .; CDR3 protein: CASRAGTRAYEQYF; CDR3 DNA: TGTGCCAGCAGAGCCGGGACTAGAGCCTACGAGCAGTACTTC
V gene: TRBV7-2; J gene: TRBJ2-3; D gene: .; clone size: .; CDR3 protein: CASSRQGGTQYF; CDR3 DNA: TGTGCCAGCAGCCGGCAGGGGGGCACGCAGTATTTT
V gene: TRBV28; J gene: TRBJ1-5; D gene: .; clone size: .; CDR3 protein: CASLWGNGNQPQHF; CDR3 DNA: TGTGCCAGCCTGTGGGGGAATGGCAATCAGCCCCAGCATTTT
V gene: TRBV29-1; J gene: TRBJ1-1; D gene: .; clone size: .; CDR3 protein: CSVDDGGGNTEAFF; CDR3 DNA: TGCAGCGTTGATGATGGGGGCGGTAACACTGAAGCTTTCTTT
V gene: TRBV28; J gene: TRBJ2-7; D gene: TRBD1; clone size: few; CDR3 protein: CASKDRGPYEQYF; CDR3 DNA: TGTGCCAGCAAAGACAGGGGACCCTACGAGCAGTACTTC